A selection of T cell receptor beta chains follows, all from one sample in a study of T cell responses to AZD1222 COVID-19 vaccine. Sequencing was performed with immunoSEQ multiplex PCR; in TCRdb, only in-frame clones are kept and a portion is missing. The sample carries over 130,000 clones, 89% recorded once. The source material was peripheral blood, sampled on day 0 of AZD1222 vaccination. These receptors originate from an adult in good health. CDR3s include the opening cysteine and the closing phenylalanine or tryptophan. Fields, in order: CDR3 length, J gene, V gene, D gene, clone size, CDR3 DNA, CDR3 protein. D genes are given only for firm matches. Only some rows state a clone size, as once, few, many or a class for expanded clones.

13	TRBJ1-2	TRBV28	TRBD1	-	TGTGCCAGCAGGGGACAGCAGTACTATGGCTACACCTTC	CASRGQQYYGYTF
18	TRBJ2-6	TRBV3-1/TRBV3-2	TRBD1	-	TGTGCCAGCAGCCAAGGTGGAGACAGGGGTTCTGGGGCCAACGTCCTGACTTTC	CASSQGGDRGSGANVLTF
14	TRBJ1-5	TRBV27	-	-	TGTGCCAGCAGTTTCCAGGGATATAATCAGCCCCAGCATTTT	CASSFQGYNQPQHF
16	TRBJ2-2	TRBV14	-	-	TGTGCCAGCAGCCAACGGGGGGCAGGGAGCACCGGGGAGCTGTTTTTT	CASSQRGAGSTGELFF
14	TRBJ2-3	TRBV23-1	-	-	TGCGCCAGCAGTCATGGGCAGGGCCGAAATACGCAGTATTTT	CASSHGQGRNTQYF
14	TRBJ2-1	TRBV27	-	once	TGTGCCAGCAGCGGGACGGGATACTACAATGAGCAGTTCTTC	CASSGTGYYNEQFF
11	TRBJ1-1	TRBV6-5	-	-	TGTGCCAGCCCTCTTTTATCTGAAGCTTTCTTT	CASPLLSEAFF
15	TRBJ1-6	TRBV19	-	-	TGTGCCAGTAGTAACCAGGACCCTACGGTATCACCCCTCCACTTT	CASSNQDPTVSPLHF
14	TRBJ1-1	TRBV5-6	-	-	TGTGCCAGCAGCCAGGAACAAGAGAACACTGAAGCTTTCTTT	CASSQEQENTEAFF
15	TRBJ1-1	TRBV7-6	TRBD1	-	TGTGCCAGCAGCTCGCGGGACAGGGGTTACACTGAAGCTTTCTTT	CASSSRDRGYTEAFF
15	TRBJ2-5	TRBV7-2	TRBD2	once	TGTGCCAGCAGTTCCAGGACTAGCGGGGCTGAGACCCAGTACTTC	CASSSRTSGAETQYF
16	TRBJ1-1	TRBV18	-	-	TGTGCCAGCTCATCTAATACCGGGATGGGAAACACTGAAGCTTTCTTT	CASSSNTGMGNTEAFF
13	TRBJ1-2	TRBV5-6	-	-	TGTGCCAGCAGCCGGACAACATATTATGGCTACACCTTC	CASSRTTYYGYTF
15	TRBJ2-1	TRBV15	-	once	TGTGCCACCAGCAGAGGAGATGACCCATACAATGAGCAGTTCTTC	CATSRGDDPYNEQFF
12	TRBJ1-1	TRBV7-9	-	-	TGTGCCAGCAGCTTAGAGGGCCCTGAAGCTTTCTTT	CASSLEGPEAFF
15	TRBJ1-1	TRBV18	-	-	TGTGCCAGCTCACCCCGGTCGGGACTGAACACTGAAGCTTTCTTT	CASSPRSGLNTEAFF
18	TRBJ2-7	TRBV5-1	-	-	TGCGCCAGCAGCCCGGACTATATCGGGACTGTCCGCTCCTACGAGCAGTACTTC	CASSPDYIGTVRSYEQYF
14	TRBJ1-4	TRBV5-6	-	-	TGTGCCAGCAGCTTGGGGAAGTCTAATGAAAAACTGTTTTTT	CASSLGKSNEKLFF
13	TRBJ2-7	TRBV13	-	-	TGTGCCAGCAGCCCCGAAGAAAGGAACGAGCAGTACTTC	CASSPEERNEQYF
14	TRBJ1-2	TRBV6-5	-	-	TGTGCCAGCAGTCACCACAACAGAAGAAATGGCTACACCTTC	CASSHHNRRNGYTF
14	TRBJ2-3	TRBV18	-	few	TGTGCCAGCTCACCACGGACAGACACAGATACGCAGTATTTT	CASSPRTDTDTQYF
14	TRBJ1-2	TRBV2	-	-	TGTGCCAGCTGGCGCAGAGAGGGTACCTATGGCTACACCTTC	CASWRREGTYGYTF
15	TRBJ1-5	TRBV19	-	-	TGTGCCAGTAGTATAGAGGGGGGGGAACATCAGCCCCAGCATTTT	CASSIEGGEHQPQHF
14	TRBJ1-4	TRBV13	TRBD1	once	TGTGCCAGCAGCCTGGACAGGGAGAATGAAAAACTGTTTTTT	CASSLDRENEKLFF
15	TRBJ2-1	TRBV29-1	TRBD2	-	TGCAGCGCCTTGGGACTAGCGGGAGGGGACAATGAGCAGTTCTTC	CSALGLAGGDNEQFF
16	TRBJ1-6	TRBV4-1	-	-	TGCGCCAGCAGCCAAGATTTCCAGGGTATGCATTCACCCCTCCACTTT	CASSQDFQGMHSPLHF
14	TRBJ1-2	TRBV19	-	-	TGTGCCAGTAGTCCCCGAAGAGGGTCGGAGGGCTACACCTTC	CASSPRRGSEGYTF